What follows are 17 T cell receptor beta chains derived from one specimen sequenced in a study of blood T cells in healthy people across ages. Through a sample-barcoded 5' primer and a J-beta primer mix, a second PCR was run for roughly 7 to 11 cycles. TCRdb redid the calling of the 5' RACE reads with MiXCR, one entry per CDR3 protein. The sample has over 600,000 distinct CDR3 sequences; approximately 40% are singletons. Sequencing was done on a sample of blood. Receptor source: a man older than 75 in good health.

The V gene is TRBV5-4, the J gene TRBJ2-5; TRBD1 aligns across 7 bases. Trimming at V came to 3 bases and at J to 2 bases, leaving 7 bases not matched to a gene. Germline CDR1 is SGHNT and CDR2 is YYREEE (reference sequence). The CDR3 extends over 15 amino acids. The CDR3 DNA follows: TGTGCCAGCAGCTATAGGGGACAGCTACAAGAGACCCAGTACTTC. It codes for CASSYRGQLQETQYF.

This clonotype showed up just a few times. This chain joins TRBV5-4 and TRBJ2-5; the match to TRBD2 covers 8 bases. The germline V gene has CDR1 SGHNT and CDR2 YYREEE (reference sequence). The CDR3 is 15 amino acids. V was pared by 4 bases and J by 4 bases, with 9 bases of the junction left unmatched. The CDR3 DNA reads TGTGCCAGCAGCCCTCCGGGACTAGGGGCAGAGACCCAGTACTTC. Translated: CASSPPGLGAETQYF. The full variable domain, its missing parts supplied by reference TRBV5-4 and TRBJ2-5, is ETGVTQSPTHLIKTRGQQVTLRCSSQSGHNTVSWYQQALGQGPQFIFQYYREEENGRGNFPPRFSGLQFPNYSSELNVNALELDDSALYLCASSPPGLGAETQYFGPGTRLLVL.

Worth noting for this clonotype: One junction end does not reproduce the germline sequence, and a read error may be involved. The V gene is TRBV5-5, the J gene TRBJ2-7; 7 nucleotides align to TRBD1. The DNA matches TRBJ2-5 better at its end, which makes the J call doubtful. This CDR3 has 15 residues. The germline CDR1 and CDR2 sequences are SGHKS and YYEKEE (reference sequence). The CDR3 sequence is CVSTRTPGGQETQYF. The CDR3 DNA is TGTGTCAGCACCAGGACCCCAGGGGGTCAAGAGACCCAGTACTTC.

V usage is TRBV7-6 and J usage is TRBJ2-7; D assignment may be TRBD1 or TRBD2 (6 bases each). Trimming pared 5 bases from V and 4 bases from J, leaving 15 bases between. The CDR3 length is 14 residues. Germline lookup yields CDR1 SGHVS and CDR2 FNYEAQ. CDR3 nucleotide sequence: TGTGCCAGCAGCAGAGGTGGGGGGCCGTACGAGCAGTACTTC. This encodes CASSRGGGPYEQYF.

The chain uses TRBV2 and TRBJ1-3; TRBD1 is a possible D gene (5 bases). Germline CDR1 reads SNHLY; CDR2 reads FYNNEI. Between the trimmed V and J ends, which lost 8 bases and 4 bases, there was a span of 12 bases. The CDR3 covers 13 residues. The CDR3 DNA reads as TGTGCCAGCGGCGGGACTTTGGGAAACACCATATATTTT. Its translation is CASGGTLGNTIYF.

The chain uses TRBV5-1 and TRBJ1-1; tentative D call: TRBD1 (5 bases). The CDR3 consists of 16 residues. The germline gives CDR1 SGHRS, CDR2 YFSETQ. The V end was cut by 1 base, the J end by 2 bases, with 15 bases between. The CDR3 loop is CASSLNGGALNTEAFF. Here the CDR3 DNA reads TGCGCCAGCAGCTTGAATGGGGGAGCTCTTAACACTGAAGCTTTCTTT.

In this sample, this clonotype turned up many times. This sequence joins TRBV12-3 or TRBV12-4 and TRBJ2-1; D possibly matches TRBD1 or TRBD2 (5 bases each). The CDR3 is made up of 15 amino acids. V gave up 1 base and J gave up 2 bases, with 9 bases separating them. The DNA for the CDR3 is TGTGCCAGCAGTTTAGACAGGAGGACCTACAATGAGCAGTTCTTC. This translates into CASSLDRRTYNEQFF.

The V call is TRBV28, the J call TRBJ1-1; tentatively, D is TRBD1 (6 bases). The V end lost 5 bases, the J end lost 5 bases, and 12 bases lay between the germline ends. The CDR3 length is 13 residues. The germline gives CDR1 MDHEN, CDR2 SYDVKM. CDR3 residues: CASSPGGGTEAFF. The CDR3 DNA is TGTGCCAGCAGTCCCGGAGGGGGTACTGAAGCTTTCTTT.

This clonotype was counted many times. The chain is built from TRBV7-2 and TRBJ2-6; D ambiguous. Germline CDR1 is SGHTA and CDR2 is FQGNSA. CDR3 length equals 14 residues. Trimming took 6 bases from V and 0 from J, leaving 6 bases between them. CDR3 DNA sequence: TGTGCCAGCAGACCTGACTCTGGGGCCAACGTCCTGACTTTC. It codes for CASRPDSGANVLTF. The variable domain in full, with the rest retrieved from reference TRBV7-2 and TRBJ2-6, is GAGVSQSPSNKVTEKGKDVELRCDPISGHTALYWYRQSLGQGLEFLIYFQGNSAPDKSGLPSDRFSAERTGGSVSTLTIQRTQQEDSAVYLCASRPDSGANVLTFGAGSRLTVL.

The rearrangement links TRBV29-1 to TRBJ2-1; 13 nucleotides match TRBD2. The V and J ends lost 6 bases and 12 bases, in that order; junction bases with no gene match: 8. This CDR3 has 13 amino acids. Germline loops: CDR1 SQVTM, CDR2 ANQGSEA. DNA of the CDR3: TGCAGCGTCCAAGGACTAGCGGGAGACGGGCAGTTCTTC. This gives the protein CSVQGLAGDGQFF.

CDR3 amino acids: CASSQGPGQGEDEQFF. The CDR3 DNA is TGCGCCAGCAGCCAAGGACCGGGACAGGGGGAAGATGAGCAGTTCTTC. The genes are TRBV4-3 and TRBJ2-1, with 11 bases identical to TRBD1. Germline trimming cut 1 base from V and 8 bases from J; bases unmatched to any gene: 7. Germline CDR1 is LGHNA and CDR2 is YSLEER. This CDR3 spans 16 amino acids.

This clonotype was picked up a small number of times. This chain joins TRBV6-2 or TRBV6-3 and TRBJ2-7, with TRBD2 as a possible D gene (6 bases). The CDR3 is 15 residues long. Trimming shortened V by 5 bases and J by 0 bases, and 14 bases separated the two germline ends. Germline V gene data show CDR1 as MNHEY and CDR2 as SVGEGT. CDR3 in amino acids: CASSPGTHTSYEQYF. The CDR3 DNA reads as TGTGCCAGCAGTCCCGGGACTCACACCTCCTACGAGCAGTACTTC.

Comments on this clonotype: This could be a read error, since a much larger clone is one nucleotide away. The chain uses TRBV4-2 and TRBJ1-2; the D is unclear. Germline CDR1 is LGHNA and CDR2 is YNFKEQ. The CDR3 contains 17 residues. The CDR3 DNA follows: TGTGCCGGCAGCCAAGATCGAGCACAGTCCGACCTCTATGGCTACACCTTC. Translated, it gives CAGSQDRAQSDLYGYTF.

Concerning this clonotype: This may be a read error: a much more frequent sequence differs by one nucleotide. This sequence joins TRBV20-1 and TRBJ2-5, with 10 bases lining up with TRBD2. Per the germline V gene, CDR1 is DFQATT and CDR2 is SNEGSKA (reference sequence). This CDR3 comprises 16 residues. V was clipped by 3 bases and J by 5 bases; unmatched bases: 12. The CDR3 region is CSARPGTSAYLETQYF. In DNA form, the CDR3 reads TGCAGTGCTAGGCCGGGGACTAGCGCCTACCTGGAGACCCAGTACTTC.

The chain employs TRBV3-1 and TRBJ1-1; D is unclear. Germline assignment: CDR1 LGHDT and CDR2 YNNKEL (reference sequence). CDR3 length: 13 amino acids. The V gene lost 0 bases and the J gene lost 1 base, with 3 bases spanning the gap. CDR3 DNA sequence: TGTGCCAGCAGCCAAGAACAGAACACTGAAGCTTTCTTT. Its protein product is CASSQEQNTEAFF.

The sample holds many counts of this clonotype. The chain employs TRBV7-2 and TRBJ2-7; a possible D gene is TRBD2 (6 bases). CDR1 and CDR2 from the germline V gene are SGHTA and FQGNSA. The CDR3 is made up of 15 amino acids. V shed 1 base and J shed 2 bases, with 12 bases lying between them. In DNA form, the CDR3 reads TGTGCCAGCAGCTTAGACCGGGGGAGGCCCTACGAGCAGTACTTC. Its protein is CASSLDRGRPYEQYF.

The table lists this clonotype with a few counts. The genes are TRBV29-1 and TRBJ1-6, with 8 positions matching TRBD1. The CDR3 totals 12 residues. CDR1 and CDR2 (germline): SQVTM, ANQGSEA. J was trimmed by 7 bases and V by 7 bases; bases with no gene match: 3. The CDR3 DNA reads as TGCAGCGCCGGGGACAGGAATTCACCCCTCCACTTT. Its protein is CSAGDRNSPLHF.